The 22 T cell receptor beta chains presented below share a single source sample, sequenced in a study of PD-1 blockade in classical Hodgkin lymphoma. With no exception, relapse followed autologous stem cell transplantation in all patients, and brentuximab vedotin exposure varied. Measured with immunoSEQ multiplex PCR; TCRdb has only the in-frame clones, and not every one. The table has some 41,000 clones, approximately 79% seen once. Here the sequenced sample was peripheral blood mononuclear cells (PBMCs), taken before the second cycle of nivolumab. All receptors come from a human donor with classical Hodgkin lymphoma.

This chain links TRBV27 with TRBJ2-1; D remains ambiguous. The CDR3 runs to 14 residues. From germline, CDR1 is MNHEY and CDR2 SMNVEV (reference sequence). Trimming stripped 2 bases from V and 7 bases from J, with 12 bases between. CDR3 loop: CASSLNGPRNEQFF. The CDR3 DNA reads TGTGCCAGCAGTTTAAATGGACCGCGGAATGAGCAGTTCTTC.

V gene TRBV19 combines with J gene TRBJ2-5; unclear D gene. The V gene lost 7 bases and the J gene lost 1 base, with 10 bases spanning the gap. The CDR3 covers 13 residues. CDR1 and CDR2 from the germline V gene are LNHDA and SQIVND (reference sequence). The chain's CDR3 is CASTLAGQETQYF. In DNA form, the CDR3 reads TGTGCCAGTACCCTGGCAGGCCAAGAGACCCAGTACTTC.

The CDR3 loop reads CASRGANTEAFF. In DNA, the CDR3 is TGTGCCAGTAGAGGGGCGAACACTGAAGCTTTCTTT. The chain links TRBV19 to TRBJ1-1, with D maybe TRBD1 (5 bases). The CDR3 consists of 12 residues. Germline assignment: CDR1 LNHDA and CDR2 SQIVND (reference sequence). Trimming cost V 6 bases and J 1 base, with 6 bases left between them. The variable domain in full, completed from reference TRBV19 and TRBJ1-1, reads DGGITQSPKYLFRKEGQNVTLSCEQNLNHDAMYWYRQDPGQGLRLIYYSQIVNDFQKGDIAEGYSVSREKKESFPLTVTSAQKNPTAFYLCASRGANTEAFFGQGTRLTVV.

This clone came up a few times. This chain links TRBV19 with TRBJ1-6; D is ambiguous. V gave up 7 bases and J gave up 3 bases, with 10 bases separating them. Germline-derived CDR1 and CDR2 are LNHDA and SQIVND (reference sequence). There are 14 residues in the CDR3. CDR3: CASNPDGYNSPLHF. In DNA form, the CDR3 reads TGTGCCAGTAATCCCGACGGCTATAATTCACCCCTCCACTTT.

The genes are TRBV7-9 and TRBJ1-1; a weak D match, TRBD1 (6 bases). From germline, CDR1 is SEHNR and CDR2 FQNEAQ (reference sequence). The V end was cut by 1 base, the J end by 4 bases, with 7 bases between. The CDR3 is made up of 13 amino acids. CDR3 nucleotides: TGTGCCAGCAGCTTAGACAGGGCCACTGAAGCTTTCTTT. The encoded protein is CASSLDRATEAFF.

The chain uses TRBV27 and TRBJ2-1; 9 nucleotides line up with TRBD1. Trimming removed 6 bases from V and 13 bases from J; junction bases left unmatched: 13. The CDR3 extends over 14 amino acids. CDR1 is MNHEY and CDR2 is SMNVEV in the germline V gene (reference sequence). Here the CDR3 DNA reads TGTGCCAGCAGCGGGCCCGACAGGGGGGCGAACCAGTTCTTC. Its protein product is CASSGPDRGANQFF.

The chain employs TRBV27 and TRBJ2-5, with TRBD2 identical over 10 bases. J gave up 2 bases and V 6 bases, and 6 bases lay outside the gene matches. The CDR3 is made up of 15 amino acids. Looked up from germline, CDR1 is MNHEY and CDR2 is SMNVEV (reference sequence). CDR3 sequence: CASRETSGLQETQYF. As DNA, the CDR3 is TGTGCCAGCAGAGAGACTAGCGGGTTACAAGAGACCCAGTACTTC.

This clone was picked up a small number of times. The CDR3 DNA sequence: TGTGCCAGCACTTCCCGGGACAGGAGCACAGATACGCAGTATTTT. It codes for CASTSRDRSTDTQYF. V is TRBV27 and J is TRBJ2-3, with 8 nucleotides matching TRBD1. The CDR3 covers 15 residues. CDR1 is MNHEY and CDR2 is SMNVEV in the germline V gene (reference sequence). J was trimmed by 0 bases and V by 7 bases; bases with no gene match: 6.

The chain is built from TRBV4-3 and TRBJ2-1; D possibly matches TRBD1 or TRBD2 (5 bases each). Deletions cut 0 bases from V and 6 bases from J, with 15 bases between. This CDR3 has 16 amino acids. Germline V gives CDR1 LGHNA, CDR2 YSLEER. Here the CDR3 reads CASSQEDEGLGNEQFF. The DNA for the CDR3 is TGCGCCAGCAGCCAAGAGGATGAGGGGTTGGGCAATGAGCAGTTCTTC.

The chain joins TRBV6-6 to TRBJ1-3; D is ambiguous. The CDR3 runs 15 residues. Germline V gene data show CDR1 as MNHNY and CDR2 as SVGAGI (reference sequence). V was trimmed by 0 bases and J by 2 bases, leaving 8 bases between them. CDR3 nucleotide sequence: TGTGCCAGCAGTTACTCGAGTACCGCTGGAAACACCATATATTTT. Translating gives CASSYSSTAGNTIYF.

The gene calls are TRBV13 and TRBJ2-7; D not resolved. CDR3 length: 13 residues. The germline V gene has CDR1 PRHDT and CDR2 FYEKMQ (reference sequence). Trimming pared 0 bases from V and 5 bases from J, leaving 8 bases between. The CDR3 DNA sequence: TGTGCCAGCAGCTTAGGAGGACGGGACGAGCAGTACTTC. This gives the protein CASSLGGRDEQYF.

The V gene is TRBV12-1, the J gene TRBJ2-7; TRBD2 is the table's D call, not checked against the DNA. TRBV12-1 is a pseudogene. This CDR3 is 17 amino acids long. The CDR3 region has the DNA TGTGCCAGCAGCTTGGACACTAGCGGGGGGAAATCCTACGAGCAGTACTTC. Amino acid sequence: CASSLDTSGGKSYEQYF.

J is TRBJ2-1 and V is TRBV13; D is unresolved. In germline, CDR1 is PRHDT, CDR2 FYEKMQ (reference sequence). With 2 bases removed from V and 2 bases from J, the gap between germline ends came to 10 bases. The CDR3 runs 15 residues. This CDR3 is CASSLLEAPYNEQFF. The CDR3 DNA reads TGTGCCAGCAGCTTATTAGAGGCCCCCTACAATGAGCAGTTCTTC.

The CDR3 protein is CASSFVREEQFF. CDR3 coding DNA: TGTGCCAGCAGCTTTGTTAGGGAAGAGCAGTTCTTC. The gene calls are TRBV11-2 and TRBJ2-1, with D unresolved. The CDR3 runs 12 residues. V lost 3 bases, J lost 10 bases, and 10 bases lay in between. Germline V gene lookup returns CDR1 SGHAT and CDR2 FQNNGV.

The rearrangement joins TRBV15 to TRBJ1-1; D not resolved. The CDR3 loop spans 13 amino acids. Germline V gives CDR1 LNHNV, CDR2 YYDKDF (reference sequence). Trimming shortened V by 0 bases and J by 5 bases, and 7 bases separated the two germline ends. CDR3 region: CATSRDRLTEAFF. The CDR3 DNA is TGTGCCACCAGCAGAGATCGGTTAACTGAAGCTTTCTTT.

The V call is TRBV9, the J call TRBJ2-1, with D perhaps TRBD2 (6 bases). Germline V gene sequence: CDR1 SGDLS, CDR2 YYNGEE. The CDR3 consists of 16 residues. V was cut by 4 bases and J by 9 bases, with 23 bases left in between. The CDR3 DNA sequence: TGTGCCAGCAGCCCGCGAGCGGTGGGAGGTTCGGGTGAGCAGTTCTTC. It is translated as CASSPRAVGGSGEQFF.

The chain carries TRBV6-5 and TRBJ2-7; possibly TRBD1 or TRBD2 for D (6 bases each). V lost 7 bases to trimming and J lost 3 bases, with 13 bases between them. This CDR3 region has 13 residues. Germline CDR1 reads MNHEY; CDR2 reads SVGAGI. The CDR3 here is CASTSGGGYEQYF. Here the CDR3 DNA reads TGTGCCAGCACCTCCGGAGGGGGCTACGAGCAGTACTTC.

This chain joins TRBV27 and TRBJ2-1; D ambiguous. V gave up 6 bases and J gave up 11 bases, with 8 bases separating them. The CDR3 sequence is 10 residues long. CDR1 is MNHEY and CDR2 is SMNVEV in the germline V gene (reference sequence). CDR3 residues: CASSDGKQFF. The CDR3 DNA reads TGTGCCAGCAGCGATGGTAAGCAGTTCTTC.

This clone was seen only once. The chain couples TRBV7-3 to TRBJ2-3, with a possible D match to TRBD2 (7 bases). Germline V gene sequence: CDR1 SGHTA, CDR2 FQGTGA. The ends were cut back, 1 base at V and 1 base at J, with 15 bases in the middle. The CDR3 spans 17 residues. The CDR3 loop is CASSLNSRGARTDTQYF. For the CDR3, the DNA is TGTGCCAGCAGCTTAAACAGTCGGGGGGCGCGCACAGATACGCAGTATTTT.

The chain carries TRBV18 and TRBJ1-5; TRBD1 might be the D (6 bases). The CDR3 sequence is 17 residues long. CDR1 is KGHSH and CDR2 is LQKENI in the germline V gene. The V gene lost 3 bases and the J gene lost 1 base, with 16 bases spanning the gap. This CDR3 is CASSPALGGPSNQPQHF. As DNA, the CDR3 is TGTGCCAGCTCACCGGCCTTGGGGGGGCCCAGCAATCAGCCCCAGCATTTT.

The chain recombines TRBV30 with TRBJ1-5; no firm D call. From germline, CDR1 is GTSNPN and CDR2 SVGIG (reference sequence). The CDR3 loop spans 13 amino acids. The V end lost 3 bases, the J end lost 5 bases, and 11 bases lay between the germline ends. The CDR3 is CAWSAQYDQPQHF. The CDR3, as DNA: TGTGCCTGGAGCGCCCAGTATGATCAGCCCCAGCATTTT. Variable domain in full (rest from reference TRBV30 and TRBJ1-5): SQTIHQWPATLVQPVGSPLSLECTVEGTSNPNLYWYRQAAGRGLQLLFYSVGIGQISSEVPQNLSASRPQDRQFILSSKKLLLSDSGFYLCAWSAQYDQPQHFGDGTRLSIL.

The chain recombines TRBV19 with TRBJ1-5; 11 bases fit TRBD1. This CDR3 comprises 15 residues. Germline V gene data show CDR1 as LNHDA and CDR2 as SQIVND (reference sequence). Trimming removed 3 bases from V and 5 bases from J; junction bases left unmatched: 3. CDR3 DNA sequence: TGTGCCAGTAGTATCCTGGACAGGGGGCATCAGCCCCAGCATTTT. Protein product: CASSILDRGHQPQHF. The whole variable domain, filled in from reference TRBV19 and TRBJ1-5, reads DGGITQSPKYLFRKEGQNVTLSCEQNLNHDAMYWYRQDPGQGLRLIYYSQIVNDFQKGDIAEGYSVSREKKESFPLTVTSAQKNPTAFYLCASSILDRGHQPQHFGDGTRLSIL.